Below, 25 T cell receptor beta chains from the same sample are listed, as sequenced in a study of cytomegalovirus exposure and HLA in healthy donors. A multiplex PCR was run with 60 Vbeta primers and 13 Jbeta primers. Assay: immunoSEQ multiplex PCR; the TCRdb copy retains only in-frame clones and omits some. The data contain 100,000 or so clones, 80% to 85% of them singletons. What was sequenced was PBMCs. The receptors were gathered from a middle-aged man in good health and CMV-seronegative.

This sequence joins TRBV19 and TRBJ1-2; 7 bases are a match to TRBD1. CDR3 length equals 13 residues. V shed 5 bases, J shed 6 bases, and the junction held 6 bases outside the gene matches. Germline V gives CDR1 LNHDA, CDR2 SQIVND (reference sequence). The CDR3 region is CASSSDRANGYTF. For the CDR3, the DNA is TGTGCCAGTAGTTCAGACAGGGCGAATGGCTACACCTTC.

The DNA of the CDR3 is TGTGCCAGCAGCCCCGGACATGGTAGCACCGAGCAGTACTTC. It specifies CASSPGHGSTEQYF. The J gene is TRBJ2-7, the V gene TRBV7-8, with D perhaps TRBD1 (5 bases). The CDR3 spans 14 residues. V gave up 5 bases and J gave up 6 bases, with 17 bases separating them. Germline V gene data show CDR1 as SGHVS and CDR2 as FQNEAQ.

This clone showed up just a few times. This chain links TRBV6-5 with TRBJ2-7; weak D call: TRBD2 (6 bases). CDR3 length: 15 amino acids. V was shortened by 5 bases and J by 6 bases, with 20 bases between the two germline ends. Germline CDR1 and CDR2: MNHEY and SVGAGI. This CDR3 reads CASSPPRRAGGEQYF. The DNA of the CDR3 is TGTGCCAGCAGTCCCCCGCGGAGGGCCGGGGGCGAGCAGTACTTC.

The chain recombines TRBV7-2 with TRBJ1-5, with no clear D. Germline CDR1 is SGHTA and CDR2 is FQGNSA. The CDR3 spans 13 residues. Trimming pared 4 bases from V and 0 bases from J, leaving 4 bases between. CDR3 in amino acids: CASSYNSNQPQHF. In nucleotides, the CDR3 is TGTGCCAGCAGCTATAATAGCAATCAGCCCCAGCATTTT.

The V call is TRBV27, the J call TRBJ1-4, with 7 nucleotides matching TRBD1. Looked up from germline, CDR1 is MNHEY and CDR2 is SMNVEV (reference sequence). This CDR3 has 14 residues. V lost 1 base to trimming and J lost 7 bases; unmatched junction nucleotides: 3. This CDR3 reads CASSLYRGGEKLFF. CDR3 nucleotides: TGTGCCAGCAGTTTATACAGGGGAGGTGAAAAACTGTTTTTT.

CDR3 protein: CASSPGQGAGEKLFF. For the CDR3, the DNA is TGTGCCAGCAGCCCTGGACAGGGGGCTGGAGAAAAACTGTTTTTT. This chain joins TRBV5-4 and TRBJ1-4; TRBD1 aligns across 11 bases. Germline CDR1 is SGHNT and CDR2 is YYREEE (reference sequence). Trimming at V came to 4 bases and at J to 8 bases, leaving 7 bases not matched to a gene. The length of the CDR3 is 15 residues.

The chain employs TRBV18 and TRBJ2-5; 7 bases are shared with TRBD1. Germline V gene lookup returns CDR1 KGHSH and CDR2 LQKENI. After removal of 1 base from V and 5 bases from J, the junction contained 1 base not matched to a gene. The length of the CDR3 is 13 residues. CDR3 amino acids: CASSPQQGETQYF. The CDR3 nucleotides read TGTGCCAGCTCACCACAACAGGGGGAGACCCAGTACTTC.

With regard to this clone: This sample includes further DNA sequences coding for the same CDR3. The CDR3 sequence is CASSQEWRSHVPLHF. CDR3 in DNA: TGCGCCAGCAGCCAAGAATGGAGGTCCCATGTGCCCCTCCACTTT. The genes are TRBV4-1 and TRBJ1-6; no firm D call. CDR1 is MGHRA, CDR2 YSYEKL, per germline. This CDR3 is built from 15 residues. Trimming left V 0 bases short and J 13 bases short, with 16 bases between.

The chain is built from TRBV18 and TRBJ1-2; D remains unclear. V lost 2 bases and J lost 1, with 11 bases in between. The CDR3 extends over 15 amino acids. The V gene's germline CDR1 is KGHSH and CDR2 LQKENI. DNA of the CDR3: TGTGCCAGCTCACCATCGTCGGGGAGTAACTATGGCTACACCTTC. It translates to CASSPSSGSNYGYTF.

The chain employs TRBV2 and TRBJ2-2, with D possibly TRBD1 on 6 matching bases. Trimming took 8 bases from V and 3 from J, leaving 19 bases between them. The germline CDR1 and CDR2 sequences are SNHLY and FYNNEI. CDR3 length equals 16 residues. CDR3 nucleotides: TGTGCCAGCCGTGGTAAGGACAGTTCGCACACCGGGGAGCTGTTTTTT. Encoded protein: CASRGKDSSHTGELFF. The entire variable domain, with the rest obtained from reference TRBV2 and TRBJ2-2, is as follows: EPEVTQTPSHQVTQMGQEVILRCVPISNHLYFYWYRQILGQKVEFLVSFYNNEISEKSEIFDDQFSVERPDGSNFTLKIRSTKLEDSAMYFCASRGKDSSHTGELFFGEGSRLTVL.

The CDR3 sequence is CSVLRLETQYF. The CDR3 nucleotides read TGCAGCGTCCTGAGGTTGGAGACCCAGTACTTC. This sequence joins TRBV29-1 and TRBJ2-5, with D uncertain. The CDR3 runs to 11 residues. Germline CDR1 is SQVTM and CDR2 is ANQGSEA. V lost 6 bases and J 5 bases, leaving 10 bases between the germline ends. The full variable domain, with the rest looked up from reference TRBV29-1 and TRBJ2-5, is SAVISQKPSRDICQRGTSLTIQCQVDSQVTMMFWYRQQPGQSLTLIATANQGSEATYESGFVIDKFPISRPNLTFSTLTVSNMSPEDSSIYLCSVLRLETQYFGPGTRLLVL.

V usage is TRBV5-1 and J usage is TRBJ2-2, with 7 bases fitting TRBD1. This CDR3 is 16 amino acids long. Germline trimming cut 0 bases from V and 13 bases from J; bases unmatched to any gene: 15. Per germline, CDR1 SGHRS and CDR2 YFSETQ. Here the CDR3 DNA reads TGCGCCAGCAGCTTGGCGGAGACAGGGATGGGTCCTATGCTGTTTTTT. Encoded protein: CASSLAETGMGPMLFF.

The chain recombines TRBV9 with TRBJ1-3, with 7 bases matching TRBD1. The CDR3 runs 15 residues. CDR1 SGDLS and CDR2 YYNGEE come from the germline V gene. Trimming cost V 4 bases and J 1 base; bases outside gene matches: 5. CDR3 sequence: CASSPRQGSGNTIYF. CDR3 sequence (DNA): TGTGCCAGCAGCCCCCGACAGGGTTCTGGAAACACCATATATTTT.

The rearrangement joins TRBV5-1 to TRBJ2-2, with TRBD1 identical over 11 bases. J gave up 6 bases and V 4 bases, and 5 bases lay outside the gene matches. Germline CDR1 is SGHRS and CDR2 is YFSETQ. The CDR3 runs 15 residues. CDR3 loop: CASSTGQGAAGELFF. The CDR3 region has the DNA TGCGCCAGCAGCACCGGACAGGGGGCGGCCGGGGAGCTGTTTTTT.

A remark on this clone: At one end, the junction sequence differs from germline, possibly due to a read error. This rearrangement joins TRBV7-9 to TRBJ1-6; D gene uncertain. Germline V CDR1 and CDR2: SEHNR, FQNEAQ (reference sequence). This CDR3 spans 14 amino acids. Here the CDR3 DNA reads TGTTCCAGCAGCTTACGAGGGTATAATTCACCCCTCCACTTT. Translation gives CSSSLRGYNSPLHF. The full variable domain, with the rest looked up from reference TRBV7-9 and TRBJ1-6, is DTGVSQNPRHKITKRGQNVTFRCDPISEHNRLYWYRQTLGQGPEFLTYFQNEAQLEKSRLLSDRFSAERPKGSFSTLEIQRTEQGDSAMYLCSSSLRGYNSPLHFGNGTRLTVT.

This chain joins TRBV7-8 and TRBJ2-3; 8 bases match TRBD2. The junction had 13 bases not matched to a gene; V was cut back by 3 bases and J by 2 bases. The CDR3 totals 18 residues. Looked up from germline, CDR1 is SGHVS and CDR2 is FQNEAQ. The CDR3 region is CASSFGPRLASLTDTQYF. CDR3 coding DNA: TGTGCCAGCAGCTTTGGCCCTAGACTAGCGAGCCTCACAGATACGCAGTATTTT.

The rearrangement joins TRBV28 to TRBJ1-6; 7 bases line up with TRBD1. Germline CDR1 reads MDHEN; CDR2 reads SYDVKM. CDR3 length: 15 amino acids. V trimming: 6 bases; J trimming: 8 bases; junction bases outside the gene matches: 10. The DNA for the CDR3 is TGTGCCAGCAGCACCCAGGGGGTTGGTGATTCACCCCTCCACTTT. It encodes CASSTQGVGDSPLHF.

For this clone: One end of the junction is discordant with germline, which a read error may explain. The chain links TRBV5-4 to TRBJ2-7; maybe TRBD2 (6 bases). The germline gives CDR1 SGHNT, CDR2 YYREEE (reference sequence). This CDR3 has 12 amino acids. The CDR3 loop is CASSQGLAGRNF. DNA of the CDR3: TGTGCCAGCAGCCAGGGACTCGCCGGGCGGAACTTC.

The genes are TRBV4-1 and TRBJ2-1, with D maybe TRBD1 (6 bases). The CDR3 extends over 14 amino acids. The V gene's germline CDR1 is MGHRA and CDR2 YSYEKL. Trimming pared 9 bases from V and 1 base from J, leaving 13 bases between. The CDR3 DNA is TGCGCCAGTGGGGGCGGACCTTCCTACAATGAGCAGTTCTTC. Its translation: CASGGGPSYNEQFF.

The rearrangement links TRBV28 to TRBJ2-2, with a tentative D call TRBD1 (5 bases). Germline lookup yields CDR1 MDHEN and CDR2 SYDVKM. With 0 bases removed from V and 4 bases from J, the gap between germline ends came to 6 bases. The CDR3 is 14 amino acids. CDR3 sequence reads: CASSLWTVTGELFF. The CDR3 nucleotides are TGTGCCAGCAGTTTATGGACAGTCACCGGGGAGCTGTTTTTT.

The chain joins TRBV6-1 to TRBJ2-7; 9 bases match TRBD1. Germline CDR1 MNHNS, CDR2 SASEGT. V shed 6 bases, J shed 3 bases, and the junction held 6 bases outside the gene matches. The CDR3 totals 14 residues. The CDR3 spells CASRGQGSLYEQYF. In nucleotides, the CDR3 is TGTGCCAGCAGGGGACAGGGCTCCCTCTACGAGCAGTACTTC.

This chain joins TRBV10-2 and TRBJ1-6; 8 bases line up with TRBD1. Germline V gene sequence: CDR1 WSHSY, CDR2 SAAADI. V gave up 2 bases and J gave up 10 bases; unmatched junction bases: 13. CDR3 size: 17 residues. CDR3 amino acids: CASSEPPGQGVRSPLHF. The CDR3 DNA is TGCGCCAGCAGTGAGCCCCCCGGACAGGGAGTTCGCTCACCCCTCCACTTT.

DNA of the CDR3: TGTGCCAGCAGTTTATCTCTTGAGACCCAGTACTTC. It codes for CASSLSLETQYF. This sequence joins TRBV28 and TRBJ2-5; D is uncertain. The CDR3 spans 12 residues. Trimming shortened V by 1 base and J by 5 bases, and 5 bases separated the two germline ends. CDR1 is MDHEN, CDR2 SYDVKM, per germline.

J is TRBJ2-3 and V is TRBV15, with a weak D call TRBD2 (5 bases). The CDR3 runs to 16 residues. Germline values: CDR1 LNHNV, CDR2 YYDKDF (reference sequence). Trimming pared 3 bases from V and 2 bases from J, leaving 15 bases between. CDR3 region: CATSSPGTVLTDTQYF. CDR3 in DNA: TGTGCCACCAGCAGCCCGGGAACGGTCCTCACAGATACGCAGTATTTT.

This rearrangement joins TRBV7-9 to TRBJ1-4; 7 bases fit TRBD1. The junction had 5 bases not matched to a gene; V was cut back by 1 base and J by 6 bases. The V gene's germline CDR1 is SEHNR and CDR2 FQNEAQ (reference sequence). The CDR3 has 15 residues. The CDR3 here is CASSLVGTEDEKLFF. DNA of the CDR3: TGTGCCAGCAGCTTAGTTGGGACAGAAGATGAAAAACTGTTTTTT.